This TCR beta chain stems from a study of blood T cell repertoires in COVID-19 (dated by TCRdb to 2019 to 2021). About the full investigation: Samples from collaborators originated in the United States, Italy and Spain and spanned both the acute and convalescent phases of COVID-19. The repertoires were made available in a free public database intended to serve as a resource for research on the immune response to SARS-CoV-2. Subjects who had been exposed to COVID-19, were actively infected with it, or had recovered from it provided the deeply sampled blood TCRbeta repertoires that made up the dataset. The prospective study material was composed of cDNA or gDNA derived from T cells, B-cell-depleted T cells, or PBMCs. The sample metadata nearly always contained a de-identified subject ID, COVID-19 status, age in years and sex. The samples were drawn from two sources: the first 160 participants of the ongoing ImmuneRACE study, and 1,200 or so subjects contributed by 6 global collaborators. HLA class I and class II types, where available, came from metadata supplied by the sample provider rather than from assay-based typing. What the work shows at the level of the full study, not this receptor alone: Clinical and demographic metadata were provided uncurated, with the amount varying by source and participant.

About this clone: Its antigen is currently not known. Base qualities are missing; no much larger clone stands one base away.

Each collaborating institution followed its own protocols to collect whole blood in K2EDTA tubes. For TCRbeta analysis, collaborators shipped samples in one of three forms: frozen whole blood, isolated PBMCs, or DNA extracted from either of those sample types. From cysteine to phenylalanine, the CDR3 is 14 amino acids long. Only CDR3 DNA is held: 42 bases, read in frame from base 1. V is reduced by 1 base and J by 6 bases, leaving a spacing of 12 bases between them. Via the germline V gene, CDR1 is KGHSH and CDR2 LQKENI. TCRbeta CDR3 regions were amplified from genomic DNA using the immunoSEQ Assay, a bias-controlled multiplex PCR. In the authors' own workflow: Nucleated cell counts per sample were estimated from amplification of reference gene primers within the assay. To quantify the absolute abundance of each unique TCRbeta CDR3 rearrangement, sequence reads were collapsed and filtered. For each sample, productive Simpson clonality was calculated as the square root of Simpson's diversity index over productive rearrangements. What TCRdb holds here is the immuneACCESS table cut down to in-frame rearrangements. Part of the clones is not present; checked against another copy, under half of the missing clones reflect an unresolved V gene, and the others are unexplained. V, J and clone size reflect that table, while D and trimming were determined from the DNA. The sample data list around 50,000 clones, and 85% of these were observed just once. Roughly 5.1% of the sample comes from the top ten.

The TCR originated in a man aged 35 to 55 with active COVID-19. The chain links TRBV18 with TRBJ1-2; no D gene call is confident. The sequencing input was peripheral blood. The CDR3 region has the sequence CASSPLPRADGYTF. The nucleotides are TGTGCCAGCTCACCACTTCCGAGGGCGGATGGCTACACCTTC.